One sample yielded the 22 T cell receptor beta chains listed below, sequenced in a study of Ad26.COV2.S vaccination and SARS-CoV-2 variants. The treatment was: around 19 received Ad26.COV2.S at low or high dose, single or two shots; roughly 5 received placebo; per-sample allocation not given. The study sampled participants on day 63 after the first vaccine or placebo injection. The protocol was immunoSEQ multiplex PCR, while the TCRdb copy is restricted to in-frame clones and leaves out a portion. The table lists around 300,000 clones, around 88% of them singletons, with approximately 4.5% in the top ten. Sequencing used peripheral blood, obtained in a trial of Ad26.COV2.S vaccine versus placebo. These receptors all come from a person between 18 and 60 years old who received the Ad26.COV2.S COVID-19 vaccine or a placebo.

The chain employs TRBV6-5 and TRBJ2-7; the D gene is possibly TRBD2 (5 bases). The V gene's germline CDR1 is MNHEY and CDR2 SVGAGI. The CDR3 has 14 residues. V was trimmed by 4 bases and J by 0 bases, leaving 10 bases between them. CDR3 region: CASSWSGSSYEQYF. The CDR3 coding sequence is TGTGCCAGCAGTTGGTCGGGGAGCTCCTACGAGCAGTACTTC.

V is TRBV2 and J is TRBJ2-5, with a weak D call TRBD1 (5 bases). CDR3 length: 11 amino acids. The germline V and J ends were trimmed by 5 bases and 4 bases, with 5 bases remaining between them. Germline V gene lookup returns CDR1 SNHLY and CDR2 FYNNEI. CDR3 amino acids: CASSRGETQYF. The CDR3 nucleotides are TGTGCCAGCAGTAGGGGAGAGACCCAGTACTTC. The full variable domain, completed using reference TRBV2 and TRBJ2-5, is EPEVTQTPSHQVTQMGQEVILRCVPISNHLYFYWYRQILGQKVEFLVSFYNNEISEKSEIFDDQFSVERPDGSNFTLKIRSTKLEDSAMYFCASSRGETQYFGPGTRLLVL.

The chain joins TRBV19 to TRBJ1-1; D is unresolved. V lost 7 bases and J 0 bases, leaving 21 bases between the germline ends. Germline CDR1 is LNHDA and CDR2 is SQIVND (reference sequence). There are 17 residues in the CDR3. The CDR3 spells CASTPLKGRYMNTEAFF. The CDR3 region has the DNA TGTGCCAGTACCCCACTAAAGGGCAGGTACATGAACACTGAAGCTTTCTTT.

The chain recombines TRBV7-6 with TRBJ1-1; 8 bases are a match to TRBD1. Looked up from germline, CDR1 is SGHVS and CDR2 is FNYEAQ. The V and J ends lost 4 bases and 0 bases, in that order; junction bases with no gene match: 1. The CDR3 is 14 amino acids. Here the CDR3 reads CASSSTGVNTEAFF. The CDR3 nucleotides read TGTGCCAGCAGCTCGACAGGGGTGAACACTGAAGCTTTCTTT.

The genes are TRBV27 and TRBJ1-6; D gene ambiguous. Trimming took off 7 bases at V and 2 bases at J, with 12 bases between the two ends. The germline CDR1 and CDR2 sequences are MNHEY and SMNVEV (reference sequence). CDR3 length: 15 amino acids. CDR3 sequence (DNA): TGTGCCAGCAAACAAGATAAAGCCTATAATTCACCCCTCCACTTT. Protein product: CASKQDKAYNSPLHF.

V usage is TRBV7-9 and J usage is TRBJ1-1; the D gene is possibly TRBD1 (5 bases). Germline loops: CDR1 SEHNR, CDR2 FQNEAQ (reference sequence). The CDR3 is 15 residues long. Trimming removed 1 base from V and 4 bases from J, with 13 bases in between. CDR3 DNA: TGTGCCAGCAGCTTAGAGTTCAGGGAGGGCACTGAAGCTTTCTTT. It translates to CASSLEFREGTEAFF.

The chain uses TRBV19 and TRBJ2-4; TRBD2 matches 7 bases. Losses at the gene ends were 5 bases for V and 0 bases for J; bases not matched to a gene: 10. The CDR3 is 17 amino acids. The germline V gene has CDR1 LNHDA and CDR2 SQIVND (reference sequence). The CDR3 DNA follows: TGTGCCAGTAGTTCCCGAGGGGAGGGGCGAGCCAAAAACATTCAGTACTTC. Protein product: CASSSRGEGRAKNIQYF. Using reference TRBV19 and TRBJ2-4 for the parts outside the CDR3, the full variable domain is DGGITQSPKYLFRKEGQNVTLSCEQNLNHDAMYWYRQDPGQGLRLIYYSQIVNDFQKGDIAEGYSVSREKKESFPLTVTSAQKNPTAFYLCASSSRGEGRAKNIQYFGAGTRLSVL.

This clone appeared a few times. This chain joins TRBV4-2 and TRBJ2-7; D might be TRBD1 (6 bases). This CDR3 comprises 17 residues. Per the germline V gene, CDR1 is LGHNA and CDR2 is YNFKEQ. With 1 base removed from V and 3 bases from J, the gap between germline ends came to 19 bases. The DNA of the CDR3 is TGTGCCAGCAGCCAAGCGATACTGGACAGCAGTAACTACGAGCAGTACTTC. Protein: CASSQAILDSSNYEQYF.

This sequence joins TRBV28 and TRBJ2-7; 7 nucleotides agree with TRBD2. This CDR3 comprises 15 residues. J was trimmed by 0 bases and V by 6 bases; bases with no gene match: 8. CDR1 is MDHEN and CDR2 is SYDVKM in the germline V gene. The CDR3 region is CASRGFGGGSYEQYF. Here the CDR3 DNA reads TGTGCCAGCAGGGGTTTTGGGGGGGGCTCCTACGAGCAGTACTTC.

Only one count was recorded for this clone. This chain joins TRBV5-5 and TRBJ2-7; D may be TRBD1 (6 bases). CDR1 is SGHKS and CDR2 is YYEKEE in the germline V gene (reference sequence). The CDR3 has 14 residues. Trimming left V 0 bases short and J 4 bases short, with 11 bases between. Here the CDR3 reads CASSLVLGGYEQYF. The CDR3 DNA follows: TGTGCCAGCAGCTTGGTGTTAGGGGGATACGAGCAGTACTTC. Using reference TRBV5-5 and TRBJ2-7 for the parts outside the CDR3, the full variable domain is DAGVTQSPTHLIKTRGQQVTLRCSPISGHKSVSWYQQVLGQGPQFIFQYYEKEERGRGNFPDRFSARQFPNYSSELNVNALLLGDSALYLCASSLVLGGYEQYFGPGTRLTVT.

The rearrangement uses TRBV5-1 and TRBJ2-7; tentatively, D is TRBD1 (6 bases). Germline V gene data show CDR1 as SGHRS and CDR2 as YFSETQ. Trimming removed 4 bases from V and 1 base from J, with 15 bases in between. This CDR3 has 15 amino acids. CDR3 in amino acids: CASSTGQSGSYEQYF. CDR3 DNA: TGCGCCAGCAGCACCGGACAGAGCGGATCCTACGAGCAGTACTTC.

The chain uses TRBV2 and TRBJ2-1; a weak D match, TRBD1 (6 bases). V lost 6 bases and J lost 4, with 10 bases in between. The germline CDR1 and CDR2 sequences are SNHLY and FYNNEI. The CDR3 is 13 residues long. The CDR3 spells CASRVRGYNEQFF. The CDR3 nucleotides read TGTGCCAGCAGAGTCAGGGGTTACAATGAGCAGTTCTTC.

V usage is TRBV12-5 and J usage is TRBJ2-5; 7 bases match TRBD1. The CDR3 is 15 amino acids. The V gene's germline CDR1 is LGHNT and CDR2 FRNRAP. The V segment lost 4 bases and the J segment 2 bases; nucleotides outside the gene matches: 7. CDR3 DNA: TGTGCTAGTGGTTCGAGGGACAGATGGCAAGAGACCCAGTACTTC. It yields the protein CASGSRDRWQETQYF.

The chain employs TRBV6-1 and TRBJ1-4; D gene ambiguous. Per the germline V gene, CDR1 is MNHNS and CDR2 is SASEGT. The CDR3 covers 16 residues. The V end lost 4 bases, the J end lost 2 bases, and 14 bases lay between the germline ends. For the CDR3, the DNA is TGTGCCAGCAGTGCCTCCCTTTCTAGGACTAATGAAAAACTGTTTTTT. It codes for CASSASLSRTNEKLFF.

The chain combines TRBV6-5 with TRBJ1-1; perhaps TRBD1 as D (6 bases). V was shortened by 8 bases and J by 3 bases, with 19 bases between the two germline ends. Germline V lookup: CDR1 MNHEY, CDR2 SVGAGI. This CDR3 comprises 15 residues. CDR3 in amino acids: CASQRGVGGYTEAFF. DNA of the CDR3: TGTGCCAGCCAAAGGGGGGTCGGAGGATACACTGAAGCTTTCTTT.

The chain couples TRBV10-3 to TRBJ1-2; 9 bases map to TRBD1. CDR1 is ENHRY, CDR2 SYGVKD, per germline. This CDR3 region has 14 residues. Germline trimming cut 2 bases from V and 3 bases from J; bases unmatched to any gene: 1. CDR3 region: CAISEGDRDYGYTF. In DNA, the CDR3 is TGTGCCATCAGTGAGGGGGACAGGGACTATGGCTACACCTTC.

A single count supports this clone. V is TRBV18 and J is TRBJ1-5; maybe TRBD1 (5 bases). Trimming cost V 5 bases and J 5 bases, with 19 bases left between them. Germline CDR1 is KGHSH and CDR2 is LQKENI. The length of the CDR3 is 16 residues. The CDR3, as DNA: TGTGCCAGCTCAGCCTCCTCTCCGGGACTGGATCAGCCCCAGCATTTT. It yields the protein CASSASSPGLDQPQHF.

V and J are TRBV5-1 and TRBJ1-1, with D perhaps TRBD1 (5 bases). V was pared by 7 bases and J by 0 bases, with 13 bases between. This CDR3 has 14 amino acids. Germline CDR1 is SGHRS and CDR2 is YFSETQ. This chain's CDR3 is CASRTGVMNTEAFF. As DNA, the CDR3 is TGCGCCAGCCGGACGGGGGTGATGAACACTGAAGCTTTCTTT. The variable domain in full, with the rest retrieved from reference TRBV5-1 and TRBJ1-1, is KAGVTQTPRYLIKTRGQQVTLSCSPISGHRSVSWYQQTPGQGLQFLFEYFSETQRNKGNFPGRFSGRQFSNSRSEMNVSTLELGDSALYLCASRTGVMNTEAFFGQGTRLTVV.

This chain links TRBV2 with TRBJ1-1, with D unclear. Trimming took off 5 bases at V and 0 bases at J, with 10 bases between the two ends. The CDR3 totals 14 residues. CDR1 is SNHLY and CDR2 is FYNNEI in the germline V gene. CDR3 region: CASSIRLMNTEAFF. For the CDR3, the DNA is TGTGCCAGCAGTATCAGGCTCATGAACACTGAAGCTTTCTTT.

The chain joins TRBV7-3 to TRBJ2-7, with 7 bases matching TRBD2. The length of the CDR3 is 12 residues. With V trimmed by 2 bases and J by 6 bases, 1 base remained unmatched. Germline loops: CDR1 SGHTA, CDR2 FQGTGA. The CDR3 nucleotides read TGTGCCAGCAGCTTAGGGGAGGGCGAGCAGTACTTC. Translation gives CASSLGEGEQYF.

The J gene is TRBJ2-3, the V gene TRBV7-9; TRBD2 is a possible D gene (5 bases). The CDR3 loop spans 16 amino acids. Trimming took 4 bases from V and 5 from J, leaving 19 bases between them. Germline CDR1 SEHNR, CDR2 FQNEAQ (reference sequence). CDR3: CASSWTATRVGDTQYF. The CDR3 coding sequence is TGTGCCAGCAGCTGGACCGCCACGAGGGTAGGAGATACGCAGTATTTT. The entire variable domain, with the rest obtained from reference TRBV7-9 and TRBJ2-3, is as follows: DTGVSQNPRHKITKRGQNVTFRCDPISEHNRLYWYRQTLGQGPEFLTYFQNEAQLEKSRLLSDRFSAERPKGSFSTLEIQRTEQGDSAMYLCASSWTATRVGDTQYFGPGTRLTVL.

The V gene is TRBV9, the J gene TRBJ2-5; 8 bases are a match to TRBD1. The germline CDR1 and CDR2 sequences are SGDLS and YYNGEE. The CDR3 runs to 16 residues. J lost 5 bases, V lost 3 bases, and 12 bases had no gene match. In nucleotides, the CDR3 is TGTGCCAGCAGCGCGCGGACAGGGCAAGGGGGGGAGACCCAGTACTTC. It codes for CASSARTGQGGETQYF.